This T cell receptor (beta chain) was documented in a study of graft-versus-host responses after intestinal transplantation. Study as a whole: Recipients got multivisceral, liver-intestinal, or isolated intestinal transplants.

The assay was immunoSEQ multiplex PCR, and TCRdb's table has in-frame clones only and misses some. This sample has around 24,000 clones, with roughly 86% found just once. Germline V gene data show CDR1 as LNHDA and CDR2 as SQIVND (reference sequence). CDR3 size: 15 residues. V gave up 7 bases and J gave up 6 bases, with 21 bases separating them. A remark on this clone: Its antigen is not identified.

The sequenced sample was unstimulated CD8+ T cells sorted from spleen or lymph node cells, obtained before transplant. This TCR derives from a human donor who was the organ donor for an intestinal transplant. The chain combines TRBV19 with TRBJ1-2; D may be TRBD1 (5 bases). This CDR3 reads CASTGPEQAADGYTF. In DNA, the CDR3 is TGTGCCAGTACCGGACCAGAACAGGCAGCGGATGGCTACACCTTC.